This T cell receptor beta chain was retrieved from a study of blood T cell repertoires in COVID-19. At the level of the study: Some COVID-19 samples were acute and others convalescent; all came from the United States, Italy and Spain. Sample material is recorded as cDNA or gDNA derived from T cells, B-cell-depleted T cells, or PBMCs.

Per the original methods: Reference gene primers were amplified, and this amplification served to estimate nucleated cell counts. Measured with immunoSEQ multiplex PCR; TCRdb has only the in-frame clones, and not every one. For V, J and clone size, that table is used; D and trimming come from the DNA. This sample has over 250,000 clones, with over 75% found just once. CDR1 and CDR2 from the germline V gene are SGHVS and FNYEAQ. The V gene end was trimmed by 1 base and the J gene end by 10 bases; junction bases not matched to a gene: 7. This CDR3 has 14 amino acids. Sequencing input: peripheral blood. The TCR originated in a human donor in a cohort sampled during active COVID-19. The rearrangement joins TRBV7-6 to TRBJ2-1, with 7 bases aligning to TRBD2. The CDR3 region has the DNA TGTGCCAGCAGCTTAGGGGGTACTAGCGTGGAGCAGTTCTTC. This translates into CASSLGGTSVEQFF. Variable domain in full (rest from reference TRBV7-6 and TRBJ2-1): GAGVSQSPRYKVTKRGQDVALRCDPISGHVSLYWYRQALGQGPEFLTYFNYEAQQDKSGLPNDRFSAERPEGSISTLTIQRTEQRDSAMYRCASSLGGTSVEQFFGPGTRLTVL.